This passage covers 19 T cell receptor beta chains from one sample sequenced in a study of T cells in Graves' hyperthyroidism and ophthalmopathy. The TCR beta CDR3 regions underwent amplification using RNA transcripts as the source. The HTBI primer set drove a first-round RT-PCR of the TCR CDR3. In TCRdb, the multiplex PCR reads were re-called with MiXCR into one record per CDR3 protein. The sample lists just under 750,000 distinct CDR3 sequences, just over 35% seen once, with about a third in the top ten. Sequencing used blood. Receptors were obtained from a woman aged 40 to 55 with Graves' hyperthyroidism.

This clonotype was seen repeatedly, ten times or more. The chain couples TRBV29-1 to TRBJ1-1; 7 bases are shared with TRBD1. Looked up from germline, CDR1 is SQVTM and CDR2 is ANQGSEA. There are 14 residues in the CDR3. The V gene end was trimmed by 7 bases and the J gene end by 1 base; junction bases not matched to a gene: 9. The CDR3 DNA is TGCAGCGGGGGGCCGGGACAGCAGAACACTGAAGCTTTCTTT. It encodes CSGGPGQQNTEAFF.

The chain is built from TRBV7-9 and TRBJ2-1, with 7 nucleotides matching TRBD2. CDR1 and CDR2 (germline): SEHNR, FQNEAQ (reference sequence). This CDR3 has 15 amino acids. Trimming cost V 5 bases and J 3 bases; bases outside gene matches: 7. CDR3 nucleotides: TGTGCCAGCAGCCCCGCTAGCGGATACTACAATGAGCAGTTCTTC. This codes for CASSPASGYYNEQFF. The variable domain in full, with the rest retrieved from reference TRBV7-9 and TRBJ2-1, is DTGVSQNPRHKITKRGQNVTFRCDPISEHNRLYWYRQTLGQGPEFLTYFQNEAQLEKSRLLSDRFSAERPKGSFSTLEIQRTEQGDSAMYLCASSPASGYYNEQFFGPGTRLTVL.

In its sample, this clonotype was seen many times. The V and J genes are TRBV10-3 and TRBJ1-2; 9 nucleotides agree with TRBD1. Losses at the gene ends were 4 bases for V and 2 bases for J; bases not matched to a gene: 8. Germline V gene lookup returns CDR1 ENHRY and CDR2 SYGVKD. The CDR3 has 16 residues. CDR3 bases: TGTGCCATCAGTGGGGGGACAGGGCCGACCAACTATGGCTACACCTTC. This sequence encodes CAISGGTGPTNYGYTF.

The chain couples TRBV6-6 to TRBJ2-2, with TRBD1 matching 9 bases. The CDR3 loop spans 16 amino acids. Unmatched junction bases numbered 9, after V lost 4 bases and J lost 6 bases. Germline V gives CDR1 MNHNY, CDR2 SVGAGI (reference sequence). CDR3 coding DNA: TGTGCCAGCAGTTTACCGGGACAGGGTAAATCCGGGGAGCTGTTTTTT. This codes for CASSLPGQGKSGELFF.

This clonotype was observed a few times. V and J are TRBV7-2 and TRBJ1-1, with 8 nucleotides matching TRBD1. Germline loops: CDR1 SGHTA, CDR2 FQGNSA. The CDR3 length is 15 residues. J lost 1 base, V lost 5 bases, and 6 bases had no gene match. CDR3: CASSPSGGPNTEAFF. CDR3 sequence (DNA): TGTGCCAGCAGCCCCTCAGGGGGCCCGAACACTGAAGCTTTCTTT.

This sequence joins TRBV25-1 and TRBJ2-7, with D possibly TRBD2 on 5 matching bases. There are 13 residues in the CDR3. Looked up from germline, CDR1 is MGHDK and CDR2 is SYGVNS. The V and J ends lost 10 bases and 4 bases respectively, with 17 bases between them. This CDR3 reads CATPRTLTYEQYF. CDR3 sequence (DNA): TGTGCCACGCCTCGGACTTTAACTTACGAGCAGTACTTC.

Details on this clonotype: A single base separates this from a much larger clone, so it may be a read error. V gene TRBV5-6 combines with J gene TRBJ1-1, with D unclear. Germline CDR1 reads SGHDT; CDR2 reads YYEEEE. The CDR3 is made up of 11 amino acids. V was cut by 4 bases and J by 3 bases, with 4 bases left in between. CDR3 in DNA: TGTGCCAGCAGCAAGGACACTGAAGCTTTCTTT. Translated, it gives CASSKDTEAFF.

Ten or more counts support this clonotype. The rearrangement links TRBV29-1 to TRBJ1-1; 7 nucleotides align to TRBD1. CDR1 and CDR2 from the germline V gene are SQVTM and ANQGSEA. The CDR3 is made up of 14 amino acids. Trimming cost V 7 bases and J 7 bases; bases outside gene matches: 15. CDR3 coding DNA: TGCAGCGCTCTACACCGGGACAGACTTTTTGAAGCTTTCTTT. Translated, it gives CSALHRDRLFEAFF.

This chain uses TRBV10-3 with TRBJ2-6, with D perhaps matching TRBD2 (5 bases). Germline V lookup: CDR1 ENHRY, CDR2 SYGVKD. The V and J ends lost 6 bases and 2 bases respectively, with 5 bases between them. The CDR3 extends over 13 amino acids. In nucleotides, the CDR3 is TGTGCCATCAGGGAGGCTGGGGCCAACGTCCTGACTTTC. It yields the protein CAIREAGANVLTF.

About this clonotype: A much larger clone sits a single nucleotide away, making a read error possible. This sequence joins TRBV9 and TRBJ1-3; D remains ambiguous. Germline V CDR1 and CDR2: SGDLS, YYNGEE. The V end was cut by 3 bases, the J end by 4 bases, with 11 bases between. This CDR3 comprises 14 residues. CDR3 coding DNA: TGTGCCAGCAGCGCTCGCGTCGCGGGAAACACCATATATTTT. Its translation is CASSARVAGNTIYF.

About this clonotype itself: This may be a read error, as it is one base from a much larger clone. The chain carries TRBV12-3 or TRBV12-4 and TRBJ1-4; no firm D call. The ends were cut back, 6 bases at V and 8 bases at J, with 13 bases in the middle. This CDR3 has 13 residues. This CDR3 reads CASSPRIREKLFF. The CDR3 DNA reads as TGTGCCAGCAGCCCCCGGATTAGGGAAAAACTGTTTTTT.

This clonotype was seen ten or more times. The rearrangement uses TRBV7-2 and TRBJ1-2; D remains ambiguous. Germline V gives CDR1 SGHTA, CDR2 FQGNSA. The length of the CDR3 is 12 residues. Trimming pared 1 base from V and 6 bases from J, leaving 6 bases between. Here the CDR3 DNA reads TGTGCCAGCAGCTTAGACTGGGATGGCTACACCTTC. Translation: CASSLDWDGYTF.

There are a few counts of this clonotype. This chain connects TRBV10-3 to TRBJ2-5; D is undetermined. Germline loops: CDR1 ENHRY, CDR2 SYGVKD. V lost 10 bases and J lost 2, with 11 bases in between. CDR3 length: 12 amino acids. The CDR3 protein is CATRVDQETQYF. The DNA of the CDR3 is TGTGCCACTCGGGTGGATCAAGAGACCCAGTACTTC.

There are many counts of this clonotype. This chain joins TRBV19 and TRBJ2-6; no firm D call. Germline CDR1 and CDR2: LNHDA and SQIVND (reference sequence). V lost 7 bases and J lost 6, with 16 bases in between. CDR3 length: 15 amino acids. The CDR3, as DNA: TGTGCCAGTACCTCCTTTGAACGAGAGGCCAACGTCCTGACTTTC. It yields the protein CASTSFEREANVLTF.

Worth noting for this clonotype: Since a much larger clone is just one base distant, this may be a read error. The V and J genes are TRBV11-1 and TRBJ1-1; no clear D. This CDR3 contains 16 residues. Germline V lookup: CDR1 SGHAT, CDR2 FQDESV (reference sequence). CDR3 region: CVSSARASAMNTEAFF. The CDR3 DNA follows: TGTGTCAGCAGCGCCCGAGCATCCGCCATGAACACTGAAGCTTTCTTT.

With respect to this clonotype: Being one base from a much bigger clone, this may be a read error. The chain employs TRBV10-3 and TRBJ1-5; tentatively, D is TRBD1 (5 bases). The V and J ends lost 5 bases and 7 bases respectively, with 15 bases between them. The length of the CDR3 is 14 residues. Germline V gene data show CDR1 as ENHRY and CDR2 as SYGVKD. CDR3 nucleotide sequence: TGTGCCATCAGTCTCGGTGCGGGGCAGCAGCCCCAGCATTTT. Protein product: CAISLGAGQQPQHF.

The rearrangement links TRBV27 to TRBJ1-1, with 7 nucleotides matching TRBD1. In germline, CDR1 is MNHEY, CDR2 SMNVEV (reference sequence). The CDR3 consists of 15 residues. V lost 5 bases to trimming and J lost 5 bases; unmatched junction nucleotides: 11. CDR3 amino acids: CASSPSPTGETEAFF. The CDR3 region has the DNA TGTGCCAGCAGTCCCTCTCCTACAGGGGAAACTGAAGCTTTCTTT.

The chain uses TRBV27 and TRBJ2-5; TRBD1 might be the D (6 bases). Trimming took 2 bases from V and 7 from J, leaving 14 bases between them. The length of the CDR3 is 14 residues. CDR1 is MNHEY and CDR2 is SMNVEV in the germline V gene (reference sequence). The CDR3 protein is CASSLNGQGGTQYF. For the CDR3, the DNA is TGTGCCAGCAGTTTAAACGGACAAGGGGGGACCCAGTACTTC.

The V and J genes are TRBV7-9 and TRBJ2-5, with D perhaps matching TRBD2 (7 bases). Trimming shortened V by 5 bases and J by 5 bases, and 33 bases separated the two germline ends. CDR1 is SEHNR and CDR2 is FQNEAQ in the germline V gene (reference sequence). CDR3 length equals 20 residues. CDR3 residues: CASSPSTTLGGRQPRETQYF. As DNA, the CDR3 is TGTGCCAGCAGCCCATCTACCACATTGGGGGGGCGACAACCGAGGGAGACCCAGTACTTC.